The 23 T cell receptor beta chains given below trace back to one sample, sequenced in a study of blood T cell repertoires in COVID-19. Clones were sequenced by immunoSEQ multiplex PCR, and TCRdb holds only the in-frame ones, with some missing. The table includes fewer than 300,000 clones, approximately 86% detected once. The material sequenced was peripheral blood. The receptors shown here come from a woman under 30 with acute or convalescent COVID-19.

The chain combines TRBV9 with TRBJ2-1; 9 bases line up with TRBD2. Per germline, CDR1 SGDLS and CDR2 YYNGEE. The CDR3 length is 14 residues. V trimming: 4 bases; J trimming: 7 bases; junction bases outside the gene matches: 6. CDR3 loop: CASSPPLAGNEQFF. For the CDR3, the DNA is TGTGCCAGCAGCCCCCCGCTAGCGGGGAATGAGCAGTTCTTC.

This chain joins TRBV9 and TRBJ2-5; 8 nucleotides agree with TRBD2. The CDR3 covers 15 residues. From germline, CDR1 is SGDLS and CDR2 YYNGEE. Losses at the gene ends were 0 bases for V and 2 bases for J; bases not matched to a gene: 3. The CDR3 reads CASSVGGGRQETQYF. CDR3 in DNA: TGTGCCAGCAGCGTAGGGGGCGGGAGGCAAGAGACCCAGTACTTC.

The chain is built from TRBV9 and TRBJ2-1, with 7 bases identical to TRBD2. The germline gives CDR1 SGDLS, CDR2 YYNGEE. J lost 2 bases, V lost 0 bases, and 2 bases had no gene match. This CDR3 comprises 15 residues. The chain's CDR3 is CASSVGGSTYNEQFF. The CDR3, as DNA: TGTGCCAGCAGCGTAGGCGGGAGCACCTACAATGAGCAGTTCTTC.

V gene TRBV9 combines with J gene TRBJ2-1; 7 bases agree with TRBD2. V shed 4 bases and J 2 bases; nucleotides not matched to a gene: 9. The CDR3 is made up of 16 amino acids. Germline V gene sequence: CDR1 SGDLS, CDR2 YYNGEE. Here the CDR3 reads CASSPPIAGAYNEQFF. As DNA, the CDR3 is TGTGCCAGCAGCCCGCCCATAGCGGGCGCCTACAATGAGCAGTTCTTC.

The V gene is TRBV20-1, the J gene TRBJ2-5; 12 nucleotides align to TRBD2. This CDR3 region has 14 residues. CDR1 is DFQATT, CDR2 SNEGSKA, per germline (reference sequence). After removal of 3 bases from V and 5 bases from J, the junction contained 4 bases not matched to a gene. The CDR3 reads CSASRLAGVETQYF. CDR3 DNA: TGCAGTGCTAGTCGACTAGCGGGAGTTGAGACCCAGTACTTC.

V is TRBV4-3 and J is TRBJ2-7; 7 bases align to TRBD2. In germline, CDR1 is LGHNA, CDR2 YSLEER. The CDR3 spans 16 residues. Unmatched junction bases numbered 9, after V lost 0 bases and J lost 4 bases. The CDR3 DNA reads TGCGCCAGCAGCCAAGATATCGGTCTAGCGGCGTACGAGCAGTACTTC. Amino acid sequence: CASSQDIGLAAYEQYF.

This clone was found a few times. CDR3 protein: CASSTDLGVGAFGYTF. CDR3 DNA: TGTGCCAGCAGCACTGACTTAGGCGTGGGGGCCTTTGGCTACACCTTC. V and J are TRBV7-2 and TRBJ1-2; a weak D match, TRBD1 (6 bases). This CDR3 comprises 16 residues. With 5 bases removed from V and 7 bases from J, the gap between germline ends came to 23 bases. Per the germline V gene, CDR1 is SGHTA and CDR2 is FQGNSA.

V is TRBV28 and J is TRBJ1-2; no firm D call. The CDR3 is 16 amino acids. Trimming took 5 bases from V and 4 from J, leaving 20 bases between them. Germline V CDR1 and CDR2: MDHEN, SYDVKM. The CDR3 loop reads CASSPTADMTFYGYTF. DNA of the CDR3: TGTGCCAGCAGTCCTACCGCCGACATGACCTTCTATGGCTACACCTTC.

The CDR3 sequence is CASSLGQGGNEKLFF. DNA for the CDR3: TGTGCCAGCAGTTTAGGCCAGGGGGGTAATGAAAAACTGTTTTTT. The chain employs TRBV28 and TRBJ1-4; 7 bases align to TRBD1. V gave up 2 bases and J gave up 4 bases; unmatched junction bases: 4. The CDR3 covers 15 residues. The germline CDR1 and CDR2 sequences are MDHEN and SYDVKM.

The chain couples TRBV6-2 or TRBV6-3 to TRBJ1-5; perhaps TRBD1 as D (5 bases). CDR3 length: 13 residues. Trimming took 5 bases from V and 6 from J, leaving 11 bases between them. Per germline, CDR1 MNHEY and CDR2 SVGEGT. The CDR3 sequence: CASSPGGSQPQHF. The CDR3 bases are TGTGCCAGCAGTCCCGGGGGGTCTCAGCCCCAGCATTTT.

Note on this clone: Germline and junction disagree at one end, which may indicate a read error. The chain joins TRBV6-5 to TRBJ1-5; D gene uncertain. In germline, CDR1 is MNHEY, CDR2 SVGAGI. The CDR3 sequence is 13 residues long. The CDR3 nucleotides are TGTGCCAGCAGCTACTCCCAGAATCAGCCCCAGCATTTT. Protein: CASSYSQNQPQHF.

This rearrangement joins TRBV7-9 to TRBJ2-5, with 9 bases fitting TRBD1. J gave up 5 bases and V 5 bases, and 9 bases lay outside the gene matches. The V gene's germline CDR1 is SEHNR and CDR2 FQNEAQ (reference sequence). There are 15 residues in the CDR3. The CDR3 coding sequence is TGTGCCAGCAGCAGACAGGGGGTGGTATTGGAGACCCAGTACTTC. Translated, it gives CASSRQGVVLETQYF.

The gene calls are TRBV2 and TRBJ2-1; 7 bases align to TRBD2. The V and J ends lost 10 bases and 8 bases, in that order; junction bases with no gene match: 5. The CDR3 covers 11 residues. Per germline, CDR1 SNHLY and CDR2 FYNNEI. The CDR3 protein is CATGTTDEQFF. The CDR3 nucleotides read TGTGCCACCGGGACTACAGATGAGCAGTTCTTC.

On this clone itself: Relative to the germline gene, one junction end is altered; a read error may explain this. The chain links TRBV7-7 to TRBJ2-2, with 10 nucleotides matching TRBD1. Germline assignment: CDR1 SSHAT and CDR2 FNYEAQ (reference sequence). The CDR3 has 14 residues. The CDR3 here is CASRPTGGSGELFF. The CDR3 DNA reads TGTGCTAGCAGACCGACAGGGGGCTCCGGGGAGCTGTTTTTT.

This sequence joins TRBV23-1 and TRBJ2-1; 10 bases are a match to TRBD2. TRBV23-1 is an ORF; its function is uncertain. The CDR3 totals 14 residues. The V gene end was trimmed by 10 bases and the J gene end by 8 bases; junction bases not matched to a gene: 11. CDR3 nucleotides: TGCGCCACACCAAAGCGGGAGGGCCCGGATGAGCAGTTCTTC. Encoded protein: CATPKREGPDEQFF.

The CDR3, as DNA: TGTGCCAGCAGTAGGACAGGGTGGGAGACCCAGTACTTC. Amino acids: CASSRTGWETQYF. The chain links TRBV27 to TRBJ2-5, with TRBD1 matching 8 bases. Germline values: CDR1 MNHEY, CDR2 SMNVEV (reference sequence). This CDR3 is built from 13 residues. Germline trimming cut 5 bases from V and 5 bases from J; bases unmatched to any gene: 4.

This clone was seen just once. J is TRBJ2-7 and V is TRBV18, with 10 positions matching TRBD2. Germline CDR1 and CDR2: KGHSH and LQKENI. This CDR3 is 15 amino acids long. V shed 8 bases, J shed 2 bases, and the junction held 9 bases outside the gene matches. This CDR3 reads CASTIGTSATYEQYF. For the CDR3, the DNA is TGTGCCAGCACAATCGGGACTAGCGCTACCTACGAGCAGTACTTC.

V usage is TRBV5-1 and J usage is TRBJ2-1; 11 nucleotides line up with TRBD2. Per the germline V gene, CDR1 is SGHRS and CDR2 is YFSETQ. The V and J ends lost 4 bases and 7 bases, in that order; junction bases with no gene match: 7. CDR3 size: 15 residues. The CDR3 region is CASSHTSGRSNEQFF. The DNA of the CDR3 is TGCGCCAGCAGCCATACTAGCGGGAGATCGAATGAGCAGTTCTTC.

V usage is TRBV9 and J usage is TRBJ2-1, with D unresolved. The CDR3 has 16 residues. Trimming removed 0 bases from V and 9 bases from J, with 19 bases in between. Germline V gene sequence: CDR1 SGDLS, CDR2 YYNGEE. The CDR3 DNA is TGTGCCAGCAGCGTAGCTCTGAACATAATCGCTGGTGAGCAGTTCTTC. Translated, it gives CASSVALNIIAGEQFF.

The rearrangement uses TRBV7-9 and TRBJ2-5; a possible D gene is TRBD2 (6 bases). Germline assignment: CDR1 SEHNR and CDR2 FQNEAQ (reference sequence). Between the trimmed V and J ends, which lost 6 bases and 4 bases, there was a span of 18 bases. The CDR3 has 15 residues. The CDR3: CASRSGRGQRETQYF. In DNA form, the CDR3 reads TGTGCCAGCAGATCCGGGAGAGGTCAAAGAGAGACCCAGTACTTC.

This clone showed up just a few times. CDR3 nucleotides: TGTGCCAGCAGCTTAACGGGACAGGGTCGCACTGAAGCTTTCTTT. Its translation: CASSLTGQGRTEAFF. V gene TRBV7-3 combines with J gene TRBJ1-1, with 9 bases fitting TRBD1. The germline gives CDR1 SGHTA, CDR2 FQGTGA. Unmatched junction bases numbered 3, after V lost 0 bases and J lost 4 bases. This CDR3 has 15 residues.

V usage is TRBV4-3 and J usage is TRBJ2-2; TRBD1 is a possible D gene (6 bases). Germline V gives CDR1 LGHNA, CDR2 YSLEER. This CDR3 region has 14 residues. The V end lost 2 bases, the J end lost 5 bases, and 9 bases lay between the germline ends. The CDR3 sequence is CASSQIGQTGELFF. DNA of the CDR3: TGCGCCAGCAGCCAAATCGGACAGACCGGGGAGCTGTTTTTT.

About this clone: The sample has other DNA sequences that encode this CDR3 too. The chain couples TRBV5-6 to TRBJ1-5; 12 bases match TRBD1. Per the germline V gene, CDR1 is SGHDT and CDR2 is YYEEEE. V shed 4 bases, J shed 2 bases, and the junction held 13 bases outside the gene matches. There are 19 residues in the CDR3. CDR3 loop: CASSGVPGQGAWGNQPQHF. In nucleotides, the CDR3 is TGTGCCAGCAGCGGAGTCCCGGGACAGGGGGCATGGGGCAATCAGCCCCAGCATTTT.